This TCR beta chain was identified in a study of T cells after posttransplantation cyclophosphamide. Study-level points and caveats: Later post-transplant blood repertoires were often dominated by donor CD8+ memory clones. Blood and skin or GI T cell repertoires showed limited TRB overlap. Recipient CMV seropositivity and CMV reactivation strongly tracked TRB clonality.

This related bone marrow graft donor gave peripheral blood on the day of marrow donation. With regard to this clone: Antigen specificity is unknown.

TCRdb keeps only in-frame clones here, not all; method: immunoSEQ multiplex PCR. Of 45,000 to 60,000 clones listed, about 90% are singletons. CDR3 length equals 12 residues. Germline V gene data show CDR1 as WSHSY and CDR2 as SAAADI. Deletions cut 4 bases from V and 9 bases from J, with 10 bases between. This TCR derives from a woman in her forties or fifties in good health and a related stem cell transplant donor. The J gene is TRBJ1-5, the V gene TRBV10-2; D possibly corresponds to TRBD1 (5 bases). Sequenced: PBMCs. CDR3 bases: TGCGCCAGCAGTGCAGGGTCGGGGCCCCAGCATTTT. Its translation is CASSAGSGPQHF.